A single sample is the source of the 17 T cell receptor beta chains below, sequenced in a study of CD8 T cells in ankylosing spondylitis. TCRdb reanalysed the 5' RACE reads using MiXCR and keeps one entry per CDR3 protein. The data show 150,000 to 250,000 distinct CDR3 sequences, 9.5% to 15% seen once. Sequencing input: blood, either unsorted or a sorted T cell fraction (not recorded which). These receptors were obtained from a male donor with ankylosing spondylitis or in good health (not recorded which).

V usage is TRBV7-8 and J usage is TRBJ1-4; 8 bases are a match to TRBD1. The V and J ends lost 5 bases and 8 bases, in that order; junction bases with no gene match: 13. Germline values: CDR1 SGHVS, CDR2 FQNEAQ. There are 16 residues in the CDR3. The CDR3, as DNA: TGTGCCAGCAGCCTTCACCTTCCTTGGACAGGGGAAAAACTGTTTTTT. It translates to CASSLHLPWTGEKLFF.

The rearrangement joins TRBV2 to TRBJ2-2; 7 nucleotides align to TRBD2. Germline V gene sequence: CDR1 SNHLY, CDR2 FYNNEI. The J segment lost 3 bases and the V segment lost 0 bases, leaving 1 base of the junction unmatched. The CDR3 contains 15 residues. This chain's CDR3 is CASSEAGGYTGELFF. The CDR3 nucleotides read TGTGCCAGCAGTGAAGCCGGGGGGTACACCGGGGAGCTGTTTTTT.

The rearrangement links TRBV20-1 to TRBJ2-1; D is uncertain. The V gene lost 1 base and the J gene lost 8 bases, with 9 bases spanning the gap. CDR3 length equals 12 residues. CDR1 and CDR2 (germline): DFQATT, SNEGSKA (reference sequence). CDR3 region: CSARVRFDEQFF. In nucleotides, the CDR3 is TGCAGTGCTAGAGTTAGATTCGATGAGCAGTTCTTC.

This clonotype was picked up many times. The rearrangement joins TRBV12-3 or TRBV12-4 to TRBJ2-1, with 8 bases identical to TRBD1. Trimming removed 3 bases from V and 9 bases from J; junction bases left unmatched: 7. The length of the CDR3 is 14 residues. The CDR3, as DNA: TGTGCCAGCAGTTTTCCAGGGGGCGAAATTGAGCAGTTCTTC. Amino acids: CASSFPGGEIEQFF.

The table lists this clonotype with a few counts. The chain links TRBV15 to TRBJ1-1; D gene unclear. Trimming cost V 6 bases and J 0 bases, with 8 bases left between them. This CDR3 spans 13 amino acids. Germline CDR1 and CDR2: LNHNV and YYDKDF (reference sequence). The chain's CDR3 is CATSPGMNTEAFF. CDR3 nucleotide sequence: TGTGCCACCAGTCCGGGCATGAACACTGAAGCTTTCTTT.

The sample holds many counts of this clonotype. The V gene is TRBV7-2, the J gene TRBJ2-6, with D possibly being TRBD2 (6 bases). Germline V lookup: CDR1 SGHTA, CDR2 FQGNSA. CDR3 length: 16 residues. V shed 1 base and J shed 2 bases, with 9 bases lying between them. DNA of the CDR3: TGTGCCAGCAGCTTAGATGGGGGGACTGGGGCCAACGTCCTGACTTTC. Its protein product is CASSLDGGTGANVLTF. The full variable domain, rest sourced from reference TRBV7-2 and TRBJ2-6, is GAGVSQSPSNKVTEKGKDVELRCDPISGHTALYWYRQSLGQGLEFLIYFQGNSAPDKSGLPSDRFSAERTGGSVSTLTIQRTQQEDSAVYLCASSLDGGTGANVLTFGAGSRLTVL.

This sequence joins TRBV18 and TRBJ2-7, with 7 positions matching TRBD1. Trimming removed 8 bases from V and 0 bases from J; junction bases left unmatched: 7. The germline CDR1 and CDR2 sequences are KGHSH and LQKENI. The CDR3 is 14 residues long. The CDR3 sequence is CASRPGQSSYEQYF. CDR3 DNA: TGTGCCAGCCGCCCGGGACAGAGCTCCTACGAGCAGTACTTC.

The rearrangement links TRBV2 to TRBJ2-7, with D unresolved. Germline V gene sequence: CDR1 SNHLY, CDR2 FYNNEI. The CDR3 has 14 residues. The germline V and J ends were trimmed by 0 bases and 3 bases, with 9 bases remaining between them. CDR3 in DNA: TGTGCCAGCAGTGAAGCGTTGCAAAGCTACGAGCAGTACTTC. It is translated as CASSEALQSYEQYF.

This clonotype was observed a single time. This may come from a read error, since a much larger clone is one base off. This sequence joins TRBV3-1 and TRBJ2-1; D remains ambiguous. Trimming removed 2 bases at V and 10 bases at J, with 18 bases between. The CDR3 totals 15 residues. Germline V CDR1 and CDR2: LGHDT, YNNKEL (reference sequence). This CDR3 is CASSQHVWASPEQFF. CDR3 in DNA: TGTGCCAGCAGCCAACATGTCTGGGCCTCCCCGGAGCAGTTCTTC.

This clonotype was detected only a few times. The chain joins TRBV12-3 or TRBV12-4 to TRBJ1-1; D call uncertain. CDR3 length equals 12 residues. The germline V and J ends were trimmed by 1 base and 9 bases, with 9 bases remaining between them. In nucleotides, the CDR3 is TGTGCCAGCAGTTTAGGGGCAGCTCAAGCTTTCTTT. It is translated as CASSLGAAQAFF.

This clonotype appeared a few times. This chain links TRBV12-3 or TRBV12-4 with TRBJ1-2, with 10 bases aligning to TRBD1. V shed 4 bases and J 3 bases; nucleotides not matched to a gene: 2. This CDR3 has 14 amino acids. The CDR3 nucleotides are TGTGCCAGCAGTTGGACAGGGGGGGACTATGGCTACACCTTC. It translates to CASSWTGGDYGYTF.

The chain is built from TRBV19 and TRBJ2-7; D is unclear. V gave up 6 bases and J gave up 2 bases, with 17 bases separating them. The CDR3 is made up of 15 amino acids. Per the germline V gene, CDR1 is LNHDA and CDR2 is SQIVND (reference sequence). The DNA of the CDR3 is TGTGCCAGTAGCGAGGCTGTCAGCACCACCTACGAGCAGTACTTC. Protein: CASSEAVSTTYEQYF.

The V and J genes are TRBV4-1 and TRBJ1-6; D is perhaps TRBD1 (5 bases). Germline CDR1 and CDR2: MGHRA and YSYEKL. The CDR3 has 15 residues. Trimming removed 0 bases at V and 6 bases at J, with 9 bases between. CDR3 loop: CASSQEGGFNSPLHF. The DNA for the CDR3 is TGCGCCAGCAGCCAAGAGGGGGGGTTTAATTCACCCCTCCACTTT.

This clonotype came up a few times. V usage is TRBV7-9 and J usage is TRBJ2-1; 10 nucleotides agree with TRBD1. V trimming: 1 base; J trimming: 5 bases; junction bases outside the gene matches: 5. Germline assignment: CDR1 SEHNR and CDR2 FQNEAQ (reference sequence). This CDR3 spans 16 amino acids. In nucleotides, the CDR3 is TGTGCCAGCAGCTTAGGGGACAGGGGTCAGGACAATGAGCAGTTCTTC. Translated: CASSLGDRGQDNEQFF.

V and J are TRBV23-1 and TRBJ2-5; TRBD2 might be the D (6 bases). TRBV23-1 is placed among ORFs of uncertain function. Deletions cut 3 bases from V and 13 bases from J, with 21 bases between. This CDR3 has 14 amino acids. This chain's CDR3 is CASSHGAWGDGWYF. DNA of the CDR3: TGCGCCAGCAGTCATGGGGCATGGGGGGACGGTTGGTACTTC.

This clonotype has a handful of counts. This chain links TRBV20-1 with TRBJ1-6, with D perhaps matching TRBD1 (5 bases). Trimming pared 0 bases from V and 4 bases from J, leaving 10 bases between. Per the germline V gene, CDR1 is DFQATT and CDR2 is SNEGSKA (reference sequence). The length of the CDR3 is 15 residues. CDR3 DNA sequence: TGCAGTGCTAGAGATCGGGGGTTTTATAATTCACCCCTCCACTTT. It translates to CSARDRGFYNSPLHF.

The chain combines TRBV12-3 or TRBV12-4 with TRBJ1-1; D is unresolved. The CDR3 consists of 17 residues. The DNA of the CDR3 is TGTACCTTCTGTTTAGGCAGGCCCGGCCCACTGAACACTGAAGCTTTCTTT. Translating it yields CTFCLGRPGPLNTEAFF.